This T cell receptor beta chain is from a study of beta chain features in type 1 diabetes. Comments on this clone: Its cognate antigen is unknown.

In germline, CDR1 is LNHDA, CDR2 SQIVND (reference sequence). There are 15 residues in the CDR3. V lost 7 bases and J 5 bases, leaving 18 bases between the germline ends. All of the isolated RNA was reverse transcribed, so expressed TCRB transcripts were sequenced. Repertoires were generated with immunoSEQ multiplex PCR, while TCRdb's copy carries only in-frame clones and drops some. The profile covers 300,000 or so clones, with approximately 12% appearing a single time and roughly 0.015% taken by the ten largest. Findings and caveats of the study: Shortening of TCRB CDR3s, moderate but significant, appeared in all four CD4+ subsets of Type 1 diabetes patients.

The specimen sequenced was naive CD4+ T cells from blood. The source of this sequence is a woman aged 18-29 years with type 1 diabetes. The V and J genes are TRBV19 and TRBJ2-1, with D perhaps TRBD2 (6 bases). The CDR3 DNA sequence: TGTGCCAGTACCGGGGGAGCGGCAAGTGACAATGAGCAGTTCTTC. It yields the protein CASTGGAASDNEQFF.